Ten or more counts support the clone carrying this TCR beta chain. The target antigen is unknown. The source of the sample is a study of T-cell memory formation after mild COVID-19. Study-wide points: Contracting CD4+ clones lay largely in CM and EM, with CD8+ ones residing in EMRA.

TCRdb reanalysed the 5' RACE reads using MiXCR and keeps one entry per CDR3 protein. The sample lists nearly 40,000 distinct CDR3 sequences; 5.5% to 7% were seen once. The CDR3 consists of 13 residues. The germline V and J ends were trimmed by 0 bases and 6 bases, with 8 bases remaining between them. Germline lookup yields CDR1 SGHRS and CDR2 YFSETQ. Material: PBMCs or a T cell subset sorted from them (not recorded which). This TCR was sampled from an adult who had mild COVID-19 (a few samples of this study predate the infection). Cell type and time point are not known. The V gene is TRBV5-1, the J gene TRBJ2-3; no firm D call. CDR3 coding DNA: TGCGCCAGCAGCTTGGCGACTCAGGATACGCAGTATTTT. Translation gives CASSLATQDTQYF.